This paragraph reports one TCR beta chain. Its target is unknown. The sample comes from a study of CXCR3-negative and CXCR3-positive naive CD8 T cells. For the study at large: Every library held about 1.5 +/- 0.3 million TRB reads, and the total came to roughly 150 million.

All TRB cDNA libraries came from 5' RACE performed with UMI labels. For each CDR3 protein, TCRdb gives one entry from its re-call of the 5' RACE reads, without DNA. The table lists 35,000 to 50,000 distinct CDR3 sequences. General study findings and limits: Each naive subset displayed comparably high diversity, whereas memory CD8+ cells displayed much lower diversity.

The sequencing sample was made of memory CD8+ T cells from blood. This TCR was recovered from a human donor in good health. Some clones in this sample may be carry-over from other donors' samples.

The CDR3: CSAEPGLAGEIYEQYF. V is TRBV20-1 and J is TRBJ2-7; the D call of TRBD2 rests on TCRdb alone, since no DNA is present to check it. The CDR3 runs 16 residues. Germline-derived CDR1 and CDR2 are DFQATT and SNEGSKA (reference sequence).